This T cell receptor beta chain was documented in a study of tumor-infiltrating lymphocytes in localized non-small cell lung cancer. The CDR3 runs 13 residues. Trimming pared 2 bases from V and 4 bases from J, leaving 8 bases between. Germline V gene sequence: CDR1 SGHTA, CDR2 FQGTGA. Measured with immunoSEQ multiplex PCR; TCRdb has only the in-frame clones, and not every one. The sample yields 9,500 to 10,000 clones, around four fifths seen once. The J gene is TRBJ1-2, the V gene TRBV7-3; D gene unclear. This receptor was identified in a human donor with non-small cell lung cancer. The sample consisted of lung tumor tissue. CDR3 bases: TGTGCCAGCAGCTTAGGCGAGAGCTATGGCTACACCTTC. Translation gives CASSLGESYGYTF.